Each of the 5 T cell receptor beta chains below was sequenced from the same sample in a study of cytomegalovirus exposure and HLA in healthy donors. With 60 Vbeta and 13 Jbeta primers, the PCR was carried out. Profiled with immunoSEQ multiplex PCR; TCRdb holds only in-frame clones, not every one. The data hold under 300,000 clones, with more than 55% observed a single time. Sequencing used PBMCs. The origin of the receptors is a female donor in good health and CMV-seronegative.

CDR3: CASSQDQRRVLADTQYF. The CDR3 DNA reads TGCGCCAGCAGCCAAGATCAGCGCAGGGTGCTGGCGGATACGCAGTATTTT. This sequence joins TRBV4-1 and TRBJ2-3, with a possible D match to TRBD1 (5 bases). CDR3 length: 17 residues. Germline-derived CDR1 and CDR2 are MGHRA and YSYEKL. V shed 0 bases and J shed 6 bases, with 19 bases lying between them.

The rearrangement uses TRBV12-5 and TRBJ2-5; TRBD1 aligns across 8 bases. This CDR3 comprises 13 residues. J lost 4 bases, V lost 6 bases, and 4 bases had no gene match. The germline gives CDR1 LGHNT, CDR2 FRNRAP. The CDR3 sequence: CASGMTGVETQYF. The CDR3, as DNA: TGTGCTAGTGGGATGACAGGGGTAGAGACCCAGTACTTC.

The chain combines TRBV25-1 with TRBJ1-1, with D unresolved. The CDR3 has 15 amino acids. V shed 1 base and J shed 0 bases, with 9 bases lying between them. Germline CDR1 and CDR2: MGHDK and SYGVNS. CDR3 in amino acids: CASSESRTMNTEAFF. The CDR3 nucleotides are TGTGCCAGCAGTGAATCTCGAACTATGAACACTGAAGCTTTCTTT.

The chain employs TRBV5-1 and TRBJ2-3; tentative D call: TRBD1 (6 bases). The ends were cut back, 1 base at V and 3 bases at J, with 12 bases in the middle. The V gene's germline CDR1 is SGHRS and CDR2 YFSETQ. The CDR3 runs to 15 residues. In DNA form, the CDR3 reads TGCGCCAGCAGCTTGTCTAGGGGGTGGACAGATACGCAGTATTTT. Translated: CASSLSRGWTDTQYF.

The chain links TRBV29-1 to TRBJ1-3; possible D gene TRBD1, 5 bases. In germline, CDR1 is SQVTM, CDR2 ANQGSEA. The CDR3 consists of 13 residues. The V gene lost 6 bases and the J gene lost 2 bases, with 11 bases spanning the gap. The CDR3 DNA sequence: TGCAGCGTCCACCAGGGTCCTGGAAACACCATATATTTT. It is translated as CSVHQGPGNTIYF.